Following are 9 T cell receptor beta chains from one sample sequenced in a study of immune characterization of retroperitoneal liposarcoma. One entry per CDR3 protein, called by TCRdb with MiXCR from the PCR reads. This table has some 7,700 distinct CDR3 sequences, 25% to 35% appearing once. Sequenced: blood. The origin of the receptors is a male donor with retroperitoneal liposarcoma.

In this sample, this clonotype turned up many times. The V and J genes are TRBV11-3 and TRBJ2-5, with TRBD2 identical over 8 bases. The CDR3 is made up of 15 amino acids. The ends lost 1 base at V and 3 bases at J; junction bases unmatched: 4. Germline values: CDR1 SGHNT, CDR2 YENEEA. Here the CDR3 reads CASSLVQREKETQYF. In DNA, the CDR3 is TGTGCCAGCAGCTTAGTTCAGCGGGAGAAAGAGACCCAGTACTTC.

By proportion, this clonotype is large. The chain uses TRBV6-1 and TRBJ2-1; TRBD2 might be the D (5 bases). Between the trimmed V and J ends, which lost 3 bases and 0 bases, there was a span of 9 bases. This CDR3 has 15 amino acids. The germline gives CDR1 MNHNS, CDR2 SASEGT. CDR3 amino acids: CASSDGGFSYNEQFF. The CDR3 bases are TGTGCCAGCAGTGATGGCGGGTTCTCCTACAATGAGCAGTTCTTC.

By frequency in the sample, this clonotype is medium-sized. The chain carries TRBV6-5 and TRBJ2-1, with TRBD2 matching over 11 bases. Trimming took 2 bases from V and 3 from J; bases not matched to a gene: 6. This CDR3 is built from 17 residues. Per the germline V gene, CDR1 is MNHEY and CDR2 is SVGAGI. The CDR3 reads CASSYPKTSGDYNEQFF. CDR3 in DNA: TGTGCCAGCAGTTACCCAAAGACTAGCGGGGACTACAATGAGCAGTTCTTC.

The rearrangement joins TRBV3-1 to TRBJ1-1; 10 bases match TRBD1. The CDR3 consists of 16 residues. In germline, CDR1 is LGHDT, CDR2 YNNKEL (reference sequence). The trim removed 4 bases at V and 1 base at J, leaving 6 bases unmatched. The CDR3 nucleotides read TGTGCCAGCAGCCTTCCCCGACAGGGGGCGAACACTGAAGCTTTCTTT. It specifies CASSLPRQGANTEAFF.

The J gene is TRBJ2-1, the V gene TRBV29-1; 8 nucleotides align to TRBD1. Germline CDR1 and CDR2: SQVTM and ANQGSEA. This CDR3 has 16 amino acids. V lost 6 bases, J lost 1 base, and 11 bases stayed unmatched. The CDR3 region is CSVVDRVSRSYNEQFF. The CDR3 DNA is TGCAGCGTGGTGGACAGGGTATCTAGATCCTACAATGAGCAGTTCTTC.

By frequency in the sample, this clonotype is medium-sized. V usage is TRBV6-1 and J usage is TRBJ1-6, with 7 bases identical to TRBD1. The CDR3 is 21 amino acids. Trimming removed 4 bases from V and 0 bases from J; junction bases left unmatched: 18. Per the germline V gene, CDR1 is MNHNS and CDR2 is SASEGT. CDR3 DNA sequence: TGTGCCAGCAGTGGCCAACGGGTTCCACAGGGGCCGAGCTCCTATAATTCACCCCTCCACTTT. It yields the protein CASSGQRVPQGPSSYNSPLHF.

The chain uses TRBV12-3 or TRBV12-4 and TRBJ1-5, with no clear D. V shed 6 bases and J shed 6 bases, with 12 bases lying between them. The CDR3 totals 13 residues. CDR3 region: CASSSGNGQPQHF. CDR3 DNA: TGTGCCAGCAGCTCTGGAAACGGTCAGCCCCAGCATTTT.

This clonotype was seen repeatedly, ten times or more. The V gene is TRBV6-5, the J gene TRBJ2-1; D possibly matches TRBD1 or TRBD2 (5 bases each). Germline CDR1 and CDR2: MNHEY and SVGAGI. The ends were cut back, 5 bases at V and 8 bases at J, with 22 bases in the middle. The CDR3 is 16 amino acids. The CDR3 DNA reads as TGTGCCAGCAGTCCCGGGGTCTGGGGGTCTGCGGATGAGCAGTTCTTC. Its protein product is CASSPGVWGSADEQFF.

This clonotype was seen only a few times. This chain connects TRBV4-1 to TRBJ2-3; 9 bases agree with TRBD2. Germline assignment: CDR1 MGHRA and CDR2 YSYEKL. The CDR3 extends over 12 amino acids. Trimming cost V 4 bases and J 10 bases; bases outside gene matches: 3. CDR3 in DNA: TGCGCCAGCAGCCCGGGACTAGCAGCGCAGTATTTT. Its protein is CASSPGLAAQYF.